A single sample gave rise to the 23 T cell receptor beta chains below, sequenced in a study of PD-L1 blockade in urothelial cancer. Measured with immunoSEQ multiplex PCR; TCRdb has only the in-frame clones, and not every one. The sample lists approximately 15,000 clones, around 90% occurring once. The material was PBMCs, obtained around atezolizumab (anti-PD-L1) treatment. These TCRs come from a man aged 45 to 65 with urothelial cancer.

This sequence joins TRBV7-6 and TRBJ2-7, with TRBD2 matching over 12 bases. V lost 5 bases to trimming and J lost 2 bases; unmatched junction nucleotides: 7. Germline V gene sequence: CDR1 SGHVS, CDR2 FNYEAQ. The CDR3 loop spans 16 amino acids. CDR3 sequence: CASSPVLAGGTYEQYF. The CDR3 DNA is TGTGCCAGCAGCCCGGTTCTAGCGGGAGGGACCTACGAGCAGTACTTC. The variable domain in full, completed from reference TRBV7-6 and TRBJ2-7, reads GAGVSQSPRYKVTKRGQDVALRCDPISGHVSLYWYRQALGQGPEFLTYFNYEAQQDKSGLPNDRFSAERPEGSISTLTIQRTEQRDSAMYRCASSPVLAGGTYEQYFGPGTRLTVT.

The gene calls are TRBV5-1 and TRBJ2-1; a possible D gene is TRBD1 (5 bases). The CDR3 runs to 16 residues. V shed 0 bases and J shed 2 bases, with 12 bases lying between them. CDR1 SGHRS and CDR2 YFSETQ come from the germline V gene. The CDR3 loop reads CASSLGGLGPYNEQFF. CDR3 nucleotides: TGCGCCAGCAGCTTGGGGGGCCTGGGGCCCTACAATGAGCAGTTCTTC.

The chain carries TRBV7-9 and TRBJ1-1; 9 nucleotides align to TRBD1. Germline CDR1 and CDR2: SEHNR and FQNEAQ (reference sequence). The ends lost 2 bases at V and 8 bases at J; junction bases unmatched: 6. CDR3 length: 14 amino acids. The CDR3 DNA follows: TGTGCCAGCAGCTTAACCCGGACAGGGGAGGAAGCTTTCTTT. It encodes CASSLTRTGEEAFF.

This clone was detected only a few times. The chain is built from TRBV5-1 and TRBJ2-2, with 7 bases fitting TRBD1. The CDR3 is 14 residues long. Losses at the gene ends were 1 base for V and 3 bases for J; bases not matched to a gene: 0. CDR1 is SGHRS and CDR2 is YFSETQ in the germline V gene. CDR3 residues: CASSLTGDTGELFF. CDR3 nucleotides: TGCGCCAGCAGCTTGACAGGGGACACCGGGGAGCTGTTTTTT.

The chain is built from TRBV10-3 and TRBJ2-1; TRBD2 matches 13 bases. Germline V CDR1 and CDR2: ENHRY, SYGVKD. This CDR3 comprises 16 residues. Unmatched junction bases numbered 11, after V lost 7 bases and J lost 8 bases. This chain's CDR3 is CAITPTSGRGGDEQFF. Here the CDR3 DNA reads TGTGCCATCACCCCTACTAGCGGGAGGGGGGGGGATGAGCAGTTCTTC.

The chain uses TRBV6-5 and TRBJ1-3; 7 nucleotides match TRBD1. Germline V gene sequence: CDR1 MNHEY, CDR2 SVGAGI. The CDR3 is 12 residues long. The CDR3 nucleotides are TGTGTCACGGAGGGGGCTGAAAACACCATATATTTT. The encoded protein is CVTEGAENTIYF.

V gene TRBV11-2 combines with J gene TRBJ2-7; D may be TRBD2 (6 bases). Trimming took 2 bases from V and 3 from J, leaving 8 bases between them. The germline V gene encodes CDR1 SGHAT and CDR2 FQNNGV. The CDR3 contains 13 residues. As DNA, the CDR3 is TGTGCCAGCAGCTTACCTAGCGACTACGAGCAGTACTTC. Protein sequence: CASSLPSDYEQYF. The full variable domain, with the rest looked up from reference TRBV11-2 and TRBJ2-7, is EAGVAQSPRYKIIEKRQSVAFWCNPISGHATLYWYQQILGQGPKLLIQFQNNGVVDDSQLPKDRFSAERLKGVDSTLKIQPAKLEDSAVYLCASSLPSDYEQYFGPGTRLTVT.

This chain joins TRBV5-4 and TRBJ2-7; 7 bases are a match to TRBD2. The CDR3 runs to 14 residues. The V segment lost 7 bases and the J segment 2 bases; nucleotides outside the gene matches: 9. In germline, CDR1 is SGHNT, CDR2 YYREEE (reference sequence). The CDR3 reads CASAPGLAAYEQYF. The CDR3 nucleotides are TGTGCCAGCGCCCCCGGGCTAGCGGCCTACGAGCAGTACTTC.

This clone was observed once. The chain couples TRBV28 to TRBJ1-1; D remains unclear. Per the germline V gene, CDR1 is MDHEN and CDR2 is SYDVKM. The CDR3 is 13 amino acids. Trimming took 3 bases from V and 7 from J, leaving 12 bases between them. DNA of the CDR3: TGTGCCAGCAGTTTTATGACTAAGGTTGAAGCTTTCTTT. It yields the protein CASSFMTKVEAFF.

V usage is TRBV18 and J usage is TRBJ1-1, with 7 bases identical to TRBD1. V shed 1 base and J 1 base; nucleotides not matched to a gene: 0. There are 14 residues in the CDR3. The germline V gene encodes CDR1 KGHSH and CDR2 LQKENI. The CDR3 nucleotides read TGTGCCAGCTCACCACAGGGGGCGAACACTGAAGCTTTCTTT. Amino acids: CASSPQGANTEAFF.

The rearrangement joins TRBV9 to TRBJ2-3, with 9 bases lining up with TRBD1. V shed 1 base and J 2 bases; nucleotides not matched to a gene: 11. Germline assignment: CDR1 SGDLS and CDR2 YYNGEE. The CDR3 is 18 amino acids. The CDR3 bases are TGTGCCAGCAGCGTATCCTTACCCGGGACAGGGTTCACAGATACGCAGTATTTT. As protein: CASSVSLPGTGFTDTQYF.

Comment on this clone: The junction and the germline gene differ at one end; a read error may be behind it. The chain employs TRBV6-1 and TRBJ2-7; no firm D call. This CDR3 is built from 15 residues. Germline loops: CDR1 MNHNS, CDR2 SASEGT. CDR3 DNA: TGTGCCAGCACTCGAGATCTGCTCGGGTCCTCCGAGCAGTACTTC. Its translation: CASTRDLLGSSEQYF.

V and J are TRBV6-5 and TRBJ1-2; maybe TRBD1 (6 bases). V was trimmed by 0 bases and J by 2 bases, leaving 10 bases between them. Germline V gene sequence: CDR1 MNHEY, CDR2 SVGAGI. The CDR3 has 15 residues. As DNA, the CDR3 is TGTGCCAGCAGTTACTCGAGGACAGCCAACTATGGCTACACCTTC. Protein sequence: CASSYSRTANYGYTF.

The chain recombines TRBV7-9 with TRBJ2-3, with TRBD2 matching 10 bases. The length of the CDR3 is 16 residues. The trim removed 1 base at V and 2 bases at J, leaving 3 bases unmatched. Germline V gene data show CDR1 as SEHNR and CDR2 as FQNEAQ (reference sequence). The CDR3 here is CASSLVSGRITDTQYF. The CDR3 DNA sequence: TGTGCCAGCAGCTTAGTTAGCGGGAGGATCACAGATACGCAGTATTTT.

This clone was picked up one time. The chain has TRBV7-8 and TRBJ1-5; TRBD1 agrees at 11 bases. Germline CDR1 and CDR2: SGHVS and FQNEAQ. The J segment lost 4 bases and the V segment lost 1 base, leaving 9 bases of the junction unmatched. The CDR3 spans 18 residues. CDR3 sequence reads: CASSLDPLGQGANQPQHF. For the CDR3, the DNA is TGTGCCAGCAGCTTAGATCCCCTCGGACAGGGGGCAAATCAGCCCCAGCATTTT. Together with reference TRBV7-8 and TRBJ1-5, the CDR3 gives the full variable domain: GAGVSQSPRYKVAKRGQDVALRCDPISGHVSLFWYQQALGQGPEFLTYFQNEAQLDKSGLPSDRFFAERPEGSVSTLKIQRTQQEDSAVYLCASSLDPLGQGANQPQHFGDGTRLSIL.

V and J are TRBV5-6 and TRBJ1-5; D remains ambiguous. The CDR3 runs 15 residues. V lost 4 bases to trimming and J lost 0 bases, with 11 bases between them. Per germline, CDR1 SGHDT and CDR2 YYEEEE. CDR3 protein: CASSTRMNSNQPQHF. The DNA for the CDR3 is TGTGCCAGCAGCACCAGGATGAATAGCAATCAGCCCCAGCATTTT.

This clone occurred a few times. V gene TRBV7-3 combines with J gene TRBJ2-1; no clear D. The germline V gene encodes CDR1 SGHTA and CDR2 FQGTGA. V lost 2 bases and J lost 4, with 12 bases in between. The CDR3 is made up of 15 amino acids. In DNA form, the CDR3 reads TGTGCCAGCAGCTTAGGCAGGCCCCCTTACAATGAGCAGTTCTTC. The encoded protein is CASSLGRPPYNEQFF.

The chain uses TRBV9 and TRBJ2-5, with 7 bases that match TRBD2. Losses at the gene ends were 0 bases for V and 0 bases for J; bases not matched to a gene: 8. The length of the CDR3 is 17 residues. Germline values: CDR1 SGDLS, CDR2 YYNGEE. The DNA of the CDR3 is TGTGCCAGCAGCGTAGCTCACGGGACTAAATACCAAGAGACCCAGTACTTC. Amino acids: CASSVAHGTKYQETQYF. The full variable domain, completed using reference TRBV9 and TRBJ2-5, is DSGVTQTPKHLITATGQRVTLRCSPRSGDLSVYWYQQSLDQGLQFLIQYYNGEERAKGNILERFSAQQFPDLHSELNLSSLELGDSALYFCASSVAHGTKYQETQYFGPGTRLLVL.

CDR3 residues: CASSSGLTNEKLFF. The CDR3 bases are TGCGCCAGCAGCTCTGGGCTTACTAATGAAAAACTGTTTTTT. The rearrangement joins TRBV5-1 to TRBJ1-4; D not resolved. With 3 bases removed from V and 2 bases from J, the gap between germline ends came to 8 bases. The CDR3 extends over 14 amino acids. CDR1 SGHRS and CDR2 YFSETQ come from the germline V gene.

CDR3 coding DNA: TGTGCCAGCAGCCCCCAGGGACTAGCGGGACCTCTCGGCTACGAGCAGTACTTC. Translated, it gives CASSPQGLAGPLGYEQYF. The chain carries TRBV7-9 and TRBJ2-7; the match to TRBD2 covers 13 bases. The CDR3 runs 18 residues. Losses at the gene ends were 5 bases for V and 3 bases for J; bases not matched to a gene: 13. Germline CDR1 and CDR2: SEHNR and FQNEAQ (reference sequence).

The rearrangement uses TRBV7-9 and TRBJ2-7; TRBD2 matches 7 bases. J lost 2 bases, V lost 5 bases, and 15 bases had no gene match. Per germline, CDR1 SEHNR and CDR2 FQNEAQ (reference sequence). CDR3 length: 17 amino acids. The CDR3 DNA is TGTGCCAGCAGCCCACCCACGAGCGGGACGTTTACCTACGAGCAGTACTTC. Residues: CASSPPTSGTFTYEQYF.

This clone was found once. The J gene is TRBJ2-3, the V gene TRBV5-4; D perhaps matches TRBD1 (6 bases). The V and J ends lost 2 bases and 2 bases respectively, with 9 bases between them. The length of the CDR3 is 14 residues. The V gene's germline CDR1 is SGHNT and CDR2 YYREEE (reference sequence). This CDR3 is CASSLQGPTDTQYF. CDR3 in DNA: TGTGCCAGCAGCTTACAGGGACCCACAGATACGCAGTATTTT. Full variable domain (remainder filled in from reference TRBV5-4 and TRBJ2-3): ETGVTQSPTHLIKTRGQQVTLRCSSQSGHNTVSWYQQALGQGPQFIFQYYREEENGRGNFPPRFSGLQFPNYSSELNVNALELDDSALYLCASSLQGPTDTQYFGPGTRLTVL.

V and J are TRBV18 and TRBJ2-2; 7 bases line up with TRBD2. The germline V gene encodes CDR1 KGHSH and CDR2 LQKENI. The CDR3 sequence is 16 residues long. J lost 3 bases, V lost 1 base, and 5 bases had no gene match. The CDR3 reads CASSPRSGGDTGELFF. CDR3 DNA: TGTGCCAGCTCACCACGATCGGGAGGAGACACCGGGGAGCTGTTTTTT.